A selection of T cell receptor beta chains follows, all from one sample in a study of blood T cells in healthy people across ages. One entry per CDR3 protein results from TCRdb running MiXCR on the 5' RACE reads. The data hold about 1.4 million distinct CDR3 sequences, with approximately 59% observed a single time. Sample: blood. Every receptor here comes from a young man in good health. The CDR3 runs from the conserved cysteine through the conserved F or W. D genes are given only for firm matches. The listing skips clone size in some rows; elsewhere it reads once, few, many or a size class.

clone_size	v_call	d_call	j_call	cdr3_nt	cdr3_aa
-	TRBV3-1	TRBD2	TRBJ2-7	TGTGCCAGCAGCCGGGGGGGAGCCGCTAGCTCCTACGAGCAGTACTTC	CASSRGGAASSYEQYF
-	TRBV28	-	TRBJ1-4	TGTGCCAGCAGTTTACAGGGAAGGGGAGCTAATGAAAAACTGTTTTTT	CASSLQGRGANEKLFF
few	TRBV10-3	-	TRBJ2-3	TGTGCCACCGCAAACACAGATACGCAGTATTTT	CATANTDTQYF
-	TRBV11-2	-	TRBJ2-7	TGTGCCAGCAGCCAAACCCCGGTAGCCTACGAGCAGTACTTC	CASSQTPVAYEQYF
-	TRBV12-3/TRBV12-4	-	TRBJ2-4	TGTGCCAGCAGTTTAGGAGGTGGGAGAGGGGATGAGCAGTACTTC	CASSLGGGRGDEQYF
-	TRBV4-3	TRBD1	TRBJ1-2	TGCGCCAGCAGCCAGGGACAGACAGTCTACTATGGCTACACCTTC	CASSQGQTVYYGYTF
few	TRBV20-1	-	TRBJ2-7	TGCAGTGCTCGATACAGGGCCTCCTACGAGCAGTACTTC	CSARYRASYEQYF
once	TRBV6-5	TRBD2	TRBJ2-1	TGTGCCAGCAGTCCTCCTAGCGGGATCGTCAATGAGCAGTTCTTC	CASSPPSGIVNEQFF
few	TRBV10-3	-	TRBJ1-5	TGTGCCATCGGGGGCGATCAGCCCCAGCATTTT	CAIGGDQPQHF
-	TRBV7-9	TRBD2	TRBJ2-1	TGTGCCAGCAGCTTACTAGCGGGAGGGCCCGTATCCTACAATGAGCAGTTCTTC	CASSLLAGGPVSYNEQFF
few	TRBV6-5	-	TRBJ1-6	TGTGCCGCCGCGGACACAGGCTACTCACCCCTCCACTTT	CAAADTGYSPLHF
-	TRBV29-1	-	TRBJ1-1	TGCAGCGTCCAATGGGGCATGAACACTGAAGCTTTCTTT	CSVQWGMNTEAFF
-	TRBV30	-	TRBJ2-3	TGTGCCTGGAGTGTAGGGCGGGTATCTGATACGCAGTATTTT	CAWSVGRVSDTQYF
-	TRBV7-2	TRBD2	TRBJ2-7	TGTGCCAGCAGCTTAGGAACTAGCGGTGGGGACCAGTACTTC	CASSLGTSGGDQYF
-	TRBV9	TRBD1	TRBJ2-3	TGTGCCAGCAGCGCCGCCGGGACAGACACAGATACGCAGTATTTT	CASSAAGTDTDTQYF
-	TRBV29-1	-	TRBJ2-3	TGCAGCGTTGATTCCGGATTACGCAGCACAGATACGCAGTATTTT	CSVDSGLRSTDTQYF
few	TRBV5-1	TRBD1	TRBJ2-1	TGCGCCAGCAGCCGGGACAGGGCTACCTACAATGAGCAGTTCTTC	CASSRDRATYNEQFF
-	TRBV29-1	TRBD2	TRBJ2-7	TGCAGCGTTGAAGATGGAAACCCGGCTGAGCCTAAAACCGGGACTACCCTAAACGAGCAGTACTTC	CSVEDGNPAEPKTGTTLNEQYF
-	TRBV2	-	TRBJ1-4	TGTGCCAGCAGGGCTCGGACAGCGACTAATGAAAAACTGTTTTTT	CASRARTATNEKLFF